These 13 T cell receptor beta chains were all obtained from the same sample, sequenced in a study of Tregs in tolerant kidney transplant recipients. Repertoires were generated with immunoSEQ multiplex PCR, while TCRdb's copy carries only in-frame clones and drops some. Of some 55,000 clones listed, approximately 85% are singletons. The source was Tregs from blood, collected before the transplant. The receptors were sampled from a human donor who received a combined kidney and bone marrow transplant.

This clone was detected a few times. The rearrangement uses TRBV5-1 and TRBJ1-6, with no clear D. The CDR3 contains 12 residues. The V and J ends lost 4 bases and 8 bases respectively, with 7 bases between them. Germline V gene lookup returns CDR1 SGHRS and CDR2 YFSETQ. The CDR3 reads CASSPGHSPLHF. The CDR3 coding sequence is TGCGCCAGCAGCCCCGGACATTCACCCCTCCACTTT.

The chain carries TRBV6-1 and TRBJ2-6; D is unclear. Trimming stripped 1 base from V and 0 bases from J, with 16 bases between. Germline CDR1 reads MNHNS; CDR2 reads SASEGT. The CDR3 is 19 residues long. The CDR3 reads CASSEVLGQLRSGANVLTF. CDR3 DNA: TGTGCCAGCAGTGAAGTGTTAGGGCAGCTACGCTCTGGGGCCAACGTCCTGACTTTC.

The chain joins TRBV6-6 to TRBJ1-1; D call uncertain. CDR1 is MNHNY and CDR2 is SVGAGI in the germline V gene (reference sequence). Deletions cut 7 bases from V and 4 bases from J, with 7 bases between. There are 11 residues in the CDR3. This CDR3 reads CASMGPTEAFF. CDR3 sequence (DNA): TGTGCCAGCATGGGCCCCACTGAAGCTTTCTTT.

This chain connects TRBV2 to TRBJ2-7; tentatively, D is TRBD2 (7 bases). This CDR3 has 13 residues. From germline, CDR1 is SNHLY and CDR2 FYNNEI. Trimming removed 6 bases from V and 3 bases from J, with 12 bases in between. The CDR3 bases are TGTGCCAGCAGGGCAGGGGAGGGCTACGAGCAGTACTTC. This codes for CASRAGEGYEQYF.

The V call is TRBV18, the J call TRBJ2-7; a possible D gene is TRBD1 (6 bases). V lost 3 bases to trimming and J lost 6 bases, with 12 bases between them. The CDR3 consists of 13 residues. CDR1 is KGHSH, CDR2 LQKENI, per germline. The CDR3 bases are TGTGCCAGCTCACCCGGGACATTTCTCGAGCAGTACTTC. Protein: CASSPGTFLEQYF.

The chain uses TRBV5-6 and TRBJ2-2, with D possibly TRBD2 on 5 matching bases. The V end lost 2 bases, the J end lost 4 bases, and 9 bases lay between the germline ends. CDR3 length: 14 residues. Germline values: CDR1 SGHDT, CDR2 YYEEEE. The CDR3 sequence: CASSFLASTGELFF. The CDR3 DNA is TGTGCCAGCAGCTTTCTAGCCTCCACCGGGGAGCTGTTTTTT. The complete variable domain, with remaining parts taken from reference TRBV5-6 and TRBJ2-2, reads DAGVTQSPTHLIKTRGQQVTLRCSPKSGHDTVSWYQQALGQGPQFIFQYYEEEERQRGNFPDRFSGHQFPNYSSELNVNALLLGDSALYLCASSFLASTGELFFGEGSRLTVL.

The J gene is TRBJ1-1, the V gene TRBV18; 7 nucleotides align to TRBD1. V lost 2 bases to trimming and J lost 1 base; unmatched junction nucleotides: 7. The CDR3 length is 16 residues. CDR1 is KGHSH and CDR2 is LQKENI in the germline V gene. CDR3 loop: CASSPNLQGGNTEAFF. The DNA for the CDR3 is TGTGCCAGCTCACCAAATTTGCAGGGGGGGAACACTGAAGCTTTCTTT. The full variable domain, in which reference TRBV18 and TRBJ1-1 provide the parts outside the CDR3, is NAGVMQNPRHLVRRRGQEARLRCSPMKGHSHVYWYRQLPEEGLKFMVYLQKENIIDESGMPKERFSAEFPKEGPSILRIQQVVRGDSAAYFCASSPNLQGGNTEAFFGQGTRLTVV.

The chain links TRBV4-2 to TRBJ2-5, with D possibly TRBD1 on 6 matching bases. The J call may be incorrect, as the DNA end agrees better with TRBJ2-7. This CDR3 contains 15 residues. Germline assignment: CDR1 LGHNA and CDR2 YNFKEQ. The CDR3 bases are TGTGCCAGCAGCCAAGGACAGGCTATACCCTACGAGCAGTACTTC. It translates to CASSQGQAIPYEQYF.

This clone was recorded once. The chain is built from TRBV10-1 and TRBJ1-1, with D maybe TRBD1 (5 bases). V was shortened by 2 bases and J by 4 bases, with 8 bases between the two germline ends. Germline V lookup: CDR1 WNHNN, CDR2 SYGVQD (reference sequence). The length of the CDR3 is 13 residues. CDR3 bases: TGCGCCAGCAGTGAGCAGGGTGGCACTGAAGCTTTCTTT. This encodes CASSEQGGTEAFF.

The J gene is TRBJ1-3, the V gene TRBV28; D is unresolved. The CDR3 totals 13 residues. Trimming shortened V by 3 bases and J by 8 bases, and 11 bases separated the two germline ends. The germline V gene has CDR1 MDHEN and CDR2 SYDVKM. This chain's CDR3 is CASSFGLGYTIYF. The CDR3 bases are TGTGCCAGCAGTTTCGGGTTAGGGTACACCATATATTTT. Full variable domain (missing parts from reference TRBV28 and TRBJ1-3): DVKVTQSSRYLVKRTGEKVFLECVQDMDHENMFWYRQDPGLGLRLIYFSYDVKMKEKGDIPEGYSVSREKKERFSLILESASTNQTSMYLCASSFGLGYTIYFGEGSWLTVV.

The count of this clone is one. The junction differs from germline at one of its ends, possibly a read error. The chain combines TRBV5-5 with TRBJ2-4; D gene ambiguous. CDR1 is SGHKS and CDR2 is YYEKEE in the germline V gene (reference sequence). CDR3 length: 14 residues. The CDR3 region is CASSLEPAVNIQYF. DNA for the CDR3: TGTGCTAGCAGCTTGGAACCAGCAGTTAACATTCAGTACTTC.

The CDR3 loop is CASTTTGTNTEAFF. The DNA for the CDR3 is TGCGCCAGCACAACAACGGGGACTAACACTGAAGCTTTCTTT. This chain uses TRBV5-1 with TRBJ1-1; possibly TRBD1 for D (5 bases). Between the trimmed V and J ends, which lost 6 bases and 2 bases, there was a span of 14 bases. Germline V lookup: CDR1 SGHRS, CDR2 YFSETQ. The CDR3 has 14 amino acids.

V usage is TRBV5-4 and J usage is TRBJ2-4; 7 positions agree with TRBD1. Trimming took 4 bases from V and 3 from J; bases not matched to a gene: 13. Germline values: CDR1 SGHNT, CDR2 YYREEE (reference sequence). There are 17 residues in the CDR3. CDR3 sequence: CASSAPGQAGGKNIQYF. CDR3 DNA: TGTGCCAGCAGCGCCCCTGGACAGGCCGGCGGCAAAAACATTCAGTACTTC.